The entry below describes one TCR beta chain. Compared with germline, one end of the junction differs, possibly owing to a read error. This sample was taken from a study of blood T cell repertoires in COVID-19. Study-wide background: Donors in the United States, Italy and Spain gave samples during acute or convalescent COVID-19. From T cells, B-cell-depleted T cells, or PBMCs came the material, which was cDNA or gDNA.

The length of the CDR3 is 18 residues. Looked up from germline, CDR1 is SSHAT and CDR2 is FNYEAQ (reference sequence). Produced via immunoSEQ multiplex PCR; TCRdb's table is partial and in-frame only. The sample has under 200,000 clones; more than 75% are singletons. This sequence originates from a man between 65 and 85 years old with acute or convalescent COVID-19. The chain has TRBV7-7 and TRBJ1-5; 7 bases line up with TRBD1. The sample was peripheral blood. In DNA form, the CDR3 reads TGTGCTAGCAGTCCAATACGGGACAGCACGATCCCCGATCAGCCCCAGCATTTT. This gives the protein CASSPIRDSTIPDQPQHF. Filled out from reference TRBV7-7 and TRBJ1-5, the complete variable domain reads GAGVSQSPRYKVTKRGQDVTLRCDPISSHATLYWYQQALGQGPEFLTYFNYEAQPDKSGLPSDRFSAERPEGSISTLTIQRTEQRDSAMYRCASSPIRDSTIPDQPQHFGDGTRLSIL.